The rows below give T cell receptor beta chains drawn from one sample of a study of blood T cell repertoires in COVID-19. Clones were sequenced by immunoSEQ multiplex PCR, and TCRdb holds only the in-frame ones, with some missing. The table records approximately 210,000 clones, approximately 85% of them present only once. Sequencing used PBMCs or T cells enriched from blood (not recorded which). Every receptor here comes from a man between 40 and 49 years old who had recovered from COVID-19. Each CDR3 is given with its conserved first and last residue. D genes are given only for firm matches.

J gene: TRBJ2-2
V gene: TRBV7-9
D gene: TRBD2
CDR3 DNA: TGTGCCAGCAGCCCACCGGGACTAGCGGCCACCGGGGAGCTGTTTTTT
CDR3 protein: CASSPPGLAATGELFF

J gene: TRBJ2-3
V gene: TRBV19
D gene: NA
CDR3 DNA: TGTGCCAGTAGTATGCGGGAATCTGGGGATACGCAGTATTTT
CDR3 protein: CASSMRESGDTQYF

J gene: TRBJ1-5
V gene: TRBV7-8
D gene: NA
CDR3 DNA: TGTGCCAGCAGCTTAGGATCGGGCGGGTTCGATCAGCCCCAGCATTTT
CDR3 protein: CASSLGSGGFDQPQHF

J gene: TRBJ2-1
V gene: TRBV5-1
D gene: NA
CDR3 DNA: TGCGCCAGCAGCCCAGGGCTTTCCTATAGGGGCAATGAGCAGTTCTTC
CDR3 protein: CASSPGLSYRGNEQFF

J gene: TRBJ1-2
V gene: TRBV24-1
D gene: TRBD1
CDR3 DNA: TGTGCCACCAGTGATTCCGGGACAGGGGGTAATGGCTACACCTTC
CDR3 protein: CATSDSGTGGNGYTF

J gene: TRBJ1-3
V gene: TRBV10-3
D gene: TRBD1
CDR3 DNA: TGTGCCATCAGTGCCCATGGACAGGGAGTAAACACCATATATTTT
CDR3 protein: CAISAHGQGVNTIYF

J gene: TRBJ1-1
V gene: TRBV11-2
D gene: NA
CDR3 DNA: TGTGCCAGCAGCTTAGATTCGGGAACCGAAGCTTTCTTT
CDR3 protein: CASSLDSGTEAFF

J gene: TRBJ2-7
V gene: TRBV24-1
D gene: TRBD1
CDR3 DNA: TGTGCCACCAGTGATGTGACAGGGTACAACGAGCAGTACTTC
CDR3 protein: CATSDVTGYNEQYF

J gene: TRBJ1-2
V gene: TRBV2
D gene: TRBD1
CDR3 DNA: TGTGCCAGCAGTGGACAGGGTTCTAACTATGGCTACACCTTC
CDR3 protein: CASSGQGSNYGYTF

J gene: TRBJ2-6
V gene: TRBV2
D gene: NA
CDR3 DNA: TGTGCCAGCAGCGGGACTGCTGGGGCCAACGTCCTGACTTTC
CDR3 protein: CASSGTAGANVLTF